This T cell receptor beta chain was documented in a study of T cell responses to AZD1222 COVID-19 vaccine. Points from the study as a whole: Repertoire sampling occurred only after the peak T cell response.

This table comes from immunoSEQ multiplex PCR, and its TCRdb copy is limited to in-frame clones, with some not included. The repertoire includes approximately 190,000 clones, approximately 91% of them detected once, and more than 0.75% sits in the top ten. This clone was seen once. The antigen remains unidentified. This sequence originates from an adult in good health. This material consisted of peripheral blood, taken on day 0 of AZD1222 vaccination.

The CDR3 loop reads CASSSHNATGTSVVEQYF. The CDR3 coding sequence is TGCGCCAGCAGCTCCCATAATGCAACCGGGACTAGCGTAGTCGAGCAGTACTTC. The chain has TRBV5-1 and TRBJ2-7, with 10 positions matching TRBD2. This CDR3 has 18 amino acids. Trimming at V came to 3 bases and at J to 6 bases, leaving 18 bases not matched to a gene. From germline, CDR1 is SGHRS and CDR2 YFSETQ.